The 13 T cell receptor beta chains below all came from one sample that was sequenced in a study of T cell changes during pregnancy in multiple sclerosis. The repertoire was sequenced with immunoSEQ multiplex PCR; TCRdb's copy has only in-frame clones and lacks some. The data contain more than 65,000 clones, approximately 91% of them singletons. Sequences were derived from peripheral blood, sampled before pregnancy. All receptors come from a female donor with multiple sclerosis, enrolled in a pregnancy study.

Regarding this clone: Compared with germline, one end of the junction differs, possibly owing to a read error. The chain recombines TRBV30 with TRBJ2-7; TRBD1 might be the D (5 bases). There are 12 residues in the CDR3. Germline V gives CDR1 GTSNPN, CDR2 SVGIG (reference sequence). Here the CDR3 reads CAWSVLPAQVDF. The CDR3 DNA reads as TGTGCCTGGAGTGTACTTCCCGCACAGGTGGACTTC.

The chain has TRBV6-5 and TRBJ1-3, with D possibly TRBD1 on 6 matching bases. Between the trimmed V and J ends, which lost 8 bases and 2 bases, there was a span of 16 bases. Germline V gene lookup returns CDR1 MNHEY and CDR2 SVGAGI. This CDR3 is built from 15 residues. The CDR3 coding sequence is TGTGCCAGCCAAACGACCGGGACACCTGGAAACACCATATATTTT. Its translation: CASQTTGTPGNTIYF.

The chain carries TRBV4-2 and TRBJ2-3, with D perhaps matching TRBD2 (5 bases). The germline V and J ends were trimmed by 1 base and 2 bases, with 10 bases remaining between them. The germline CDR1 and CDR2 sequences are LGHNA and YNFKEQ. The CDR3 is 15 amino acids. The CDR3 coding sequence is TGTGCCAGCAGCCAAGGAACCCTAGCCACAGATACGCAGTATTTT. Residues: CASSQGTLATDTQYF.

This chain joins TRBV30 and TRBJ2-2; 7 positions match TRBD1. Germline V gene lookup returns CDR1 GTSNPN and CDR2 SVGIG (reference sequence). The junction had 4 bases not matched to a gene; V was cut back by 2 bases and J by 7 bases. This CDR3 has 13 residues. The CDR3: CAWSTGVNGELFF. CDR3 bases: TGTGCCTGGAGTACAGGGGTAAACGGGGAGCTGTTTTTT.

The J gene is TRBJ2-7, the V gene TRBV7-9; possibly TRBD2 for D (5 bases). Germline assignment: CDR1 SEHNR and CDR2 FQNEAQ (reference sequence). This CDR3 is built from 13 residues. V lost 3 bases to trimming and J lost 5 bases, with 11 bases between them. CDR3 DNA: TGTGCCAGCAGCTTCCCGGGAAACGACGAGCAGTACTTC. Its protein product is CASSFPGNDEQYF.

The chain carries TRBV4-2 and TRBJ1-3; D is ambiguous. V gave up 0 bases and J gave up 3 bases, with 24 bases separating them. The germline CDR1 and CDR2 sequences are LGHNA and YNFKEQ. CDR3 length equals 20 residues. The CDR3 DNA sequence: TGTGCCAGCAGCCAAGATCCCGTCCTTGGTCTACATGGAGGTGGAAACACCATATATTTT. This encodes CASSQDPVLGLHGGGNTIYF.

The chain couples TRBV6-1 to TRBJ1-2, with D tentatively TRBD1 (5 bases). Germline V gene lookup returns CDR1 MNHNS and CDR2 SASEGT. The CDR3 consists of 13 residues. Between the trimmed V and J ends, which lost 4 bases and 7 bases, there was a span of 13 bases. The CDR3, as DNA: TGTGCCAGCAGTGTAGGGGAACAGGTTGGCTACACCTTC. It yields the protein CASSVGEQVGYTF.

V usage is TRBV27 and J usage is TRBJ2-1, with D maybe TRBD1 (5 bases). Germline loops: CDR1 MNHEY, CDR2 SMNVEV (reference sequence). The CDR3 is 18 residues long. V shed 5 bases and J shed 4 bases, with 24 bases lying between them. CDR3 sequence reads: CASSGSDSSSLSYNEQFF. For the CDR3, the DNA is TGTGCCAGCAGTGGAAGTGACAGCTCATCGTTATCTTACAATGAGCAGTTCTTC.

The V gene is TRBV5-5, the J gene TRBJ2-5, with D possibly TRBD2 on 5 matching bases. The CDR3 has 15 amino acids. Between the trimmed V and J ends, which lost 4 bases and 5 bases, there was a span of 18 bases. Germline V gene lookup returns CDR1 SGHKS and CDR2 YYEKEE (reference sequence). CDR3 nucleotide sequence: TGTGCCAGCAGCGAGGGTCACAGTCCTGTGGAGACCCAGTACTTC. Encoded protein: CASSEGHSPVETQYF.

CDR3 sequence reads: CSVEVFWDSEAFF. DNA of the CDR3: TGCAGCGTTGAAGTTTTTTGGGACAGTGAAGCTTTCTTT. This chain uses TRBV29-1 with TRBJ1-1, with 7 nucleotides matching TRBD1. The CDR3 covers 13 residues. Germline-derived CDR1 and CDR2 are SQVTM and ANQGSEA. Trimming cost V 1 base and J 7 bases; bases outside gene matches: 6.

The gene calls are TRBV5-1 and TRBJ1-1, with no clear D. The ends were cut back, 8 bases at V and 3 bases at J, with 14 bases in the middle. Germline CDR1 reads SGHRS; CDR2 reads YFSETQ. The CDR3 totals 13 residues. CDR3 region: CASLTELHTEAFF. The DNA of the CDR3 is TGCGCCAGTTTAACAGAGCTCCACACTGAAGCTTTCTTT.

This sequence joins TRBV19 and TRBJ2-3, with D unresolved. V was cut by 8 bases and J by 4 bases, with 4 bases left in between. Germline CDR1 LNHDA, CDR2 SQIVND (reference sequence). The CDR3 is 10 residues long. Written as DNA, the CDR3 is TGTGCCAGTGAGGCAGATACGCAGTATTTT. The encoded protein is CASEADTQYF.

This clone was recorded once. V and J are TRBV9 and TRBJ2-7; D is perhaps TRBD2 (6 bases). The V end was cut by 3 bases, the J end by 2 bases, with 24 bases between. The length of the CDR3 is 18 residues. Germline values: CDR1 SGDLS, CDR2 YYNGEE. CDR3 coding DNA: TGTGCCAGCAGCGCCCGTGGTCTCTCGGGACTTCTTCCCTACGAGCAGTACTTC. Residues: CASSARGLSGLLPYEQYF. The whole variable domain, remainder taken from reference TRBV9 and TRBJ2-7, is DSGVTQTPKHLITATGQRVTLRCSPRSGDLSVYWYQQSLDQGLQFLIQYYNGEERAKGNILERFSAQQFPDLHSELNLSSLELGDSALYFCASSARGLSGLLPYEQYFGPGTRLTVT.